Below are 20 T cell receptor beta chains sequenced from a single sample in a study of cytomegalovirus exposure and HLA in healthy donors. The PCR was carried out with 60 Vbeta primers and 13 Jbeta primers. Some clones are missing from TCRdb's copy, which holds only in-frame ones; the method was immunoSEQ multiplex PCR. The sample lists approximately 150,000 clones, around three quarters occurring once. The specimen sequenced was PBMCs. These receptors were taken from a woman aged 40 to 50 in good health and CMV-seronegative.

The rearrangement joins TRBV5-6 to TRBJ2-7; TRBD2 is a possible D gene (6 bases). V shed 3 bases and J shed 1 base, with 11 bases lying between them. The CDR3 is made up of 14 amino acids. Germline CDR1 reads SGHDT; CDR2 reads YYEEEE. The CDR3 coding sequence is TGTGCCAGCAGCTCCTCTAGCGTTTCCTACGAGCAGTACTTC. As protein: CASSSSSVSYEQYF.

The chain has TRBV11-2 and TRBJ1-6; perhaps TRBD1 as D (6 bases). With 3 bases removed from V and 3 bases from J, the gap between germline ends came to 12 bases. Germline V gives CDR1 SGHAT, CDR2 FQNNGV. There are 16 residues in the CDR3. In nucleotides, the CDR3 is TGTGCCAGCAGCTTCTGGGGGCCCGTCTATAATTCACCCCTCCACTTT. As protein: CASSFWGPVYNSPLHF.

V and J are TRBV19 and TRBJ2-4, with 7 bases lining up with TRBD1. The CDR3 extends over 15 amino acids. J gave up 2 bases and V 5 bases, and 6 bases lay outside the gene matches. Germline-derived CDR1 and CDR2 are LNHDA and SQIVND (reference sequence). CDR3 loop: CASSVSDRSKNIQYF. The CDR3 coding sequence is TGTGCCAGTAGTGTTTCGGACAGGTCCAAAAACATTCAGTACTTC.

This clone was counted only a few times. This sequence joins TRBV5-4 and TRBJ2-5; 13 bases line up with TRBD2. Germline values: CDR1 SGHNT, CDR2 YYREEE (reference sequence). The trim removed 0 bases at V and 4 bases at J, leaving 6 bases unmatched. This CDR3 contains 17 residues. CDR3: CASSLELAGGGRETQYF. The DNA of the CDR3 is TGTGCCAGCAGCTTGGAACTAGCGGGGGGGGGTCGAGAGACCCAGTACTTC.

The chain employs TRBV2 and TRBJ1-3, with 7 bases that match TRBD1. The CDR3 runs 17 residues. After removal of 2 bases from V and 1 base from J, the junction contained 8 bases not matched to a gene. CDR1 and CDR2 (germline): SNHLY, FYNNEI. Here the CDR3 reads CASSEIDRARSGNTIYF. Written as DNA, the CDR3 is TGTGCCAGCAGTGAAATCGACAGGGCAAGGTCTGGAAACACCATATATTTT.

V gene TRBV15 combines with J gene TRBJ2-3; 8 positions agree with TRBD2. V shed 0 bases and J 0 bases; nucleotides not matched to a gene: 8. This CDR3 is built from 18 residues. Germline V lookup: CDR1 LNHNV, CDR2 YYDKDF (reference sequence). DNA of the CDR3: TGTGCCACCAGCAGAGATAACGGGGGGGGGCTTAGCACAGATACGCAGTATTTT. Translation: CATSRDNGGGLSTDTQYF.

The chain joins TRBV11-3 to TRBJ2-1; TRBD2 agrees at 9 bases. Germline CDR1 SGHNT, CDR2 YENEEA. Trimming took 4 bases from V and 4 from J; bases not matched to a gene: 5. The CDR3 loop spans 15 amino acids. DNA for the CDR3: TGTGCCAGCAGCTCAGGTAGCGGGGGATACAATGAGCAGTTCTTC. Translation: CASSSGSGGYNEQFF.

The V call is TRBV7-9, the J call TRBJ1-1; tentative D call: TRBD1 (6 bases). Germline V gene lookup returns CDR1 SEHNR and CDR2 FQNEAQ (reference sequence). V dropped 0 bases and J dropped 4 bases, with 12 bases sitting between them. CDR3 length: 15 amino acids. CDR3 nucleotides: TGTGCCAGCAGCTTAGCGATCGGACAGCTCACTGAAGCTTTCTTT. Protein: CASSLAIGQLTEAFF.

The CDR3 coding sequence is TGTGCCAGCAGGCTATCCGGGACAGGGGTCTACGAGCAGTACTTC. This translates into CASRLSGTGVYEQYF. The V call is TRBV6-5, the J call TRBJ2-7, with 10 bases lining up with TRBD1. The ends lost 6 bases at V and 3 bases at J; junction bases unmatched: 8. This CDR3 comprises 15 residues. Germline V gene lookup returns CDR1 MNHEY and CDR2 SVGAGI.

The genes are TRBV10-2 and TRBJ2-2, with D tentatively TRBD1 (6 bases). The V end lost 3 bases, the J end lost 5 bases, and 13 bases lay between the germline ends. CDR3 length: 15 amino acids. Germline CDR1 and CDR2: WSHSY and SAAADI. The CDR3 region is CASSDPRGGTGELFF. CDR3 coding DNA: TGCGCCAGCAGTGACCCTCGAGGGGGAACCGGGGAGCTGTTTTTT.

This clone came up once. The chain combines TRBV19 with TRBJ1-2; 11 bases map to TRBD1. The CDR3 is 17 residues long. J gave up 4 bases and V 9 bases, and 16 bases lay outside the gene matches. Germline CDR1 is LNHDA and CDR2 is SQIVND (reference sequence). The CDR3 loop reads CASGGNGQGAESYGYTF. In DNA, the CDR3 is TGTGCCAGCGGGGGGAACGGACAGGGGGCTGAAAGCTATGGCTACACCTTC. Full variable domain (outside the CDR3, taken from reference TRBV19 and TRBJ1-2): DGGITQSPKYLFRKEGQNVTLSCEQNLNHDAMYWYRQDPGQGLRLIYYSQIVNDFQKGDIAEGYSVSREKKESFPLTVTSAQKNPTAFYLCASGGNGQGAESYGYTFGSGTRLTVV.

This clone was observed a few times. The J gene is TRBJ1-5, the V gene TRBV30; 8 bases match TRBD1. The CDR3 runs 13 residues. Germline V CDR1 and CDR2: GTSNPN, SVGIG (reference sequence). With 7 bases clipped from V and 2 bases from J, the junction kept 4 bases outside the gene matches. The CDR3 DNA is TGTGCCTCGGAACAGGGGGGCAATCAGCCCCAGCATTTT. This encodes CASEQGGNQPQHF.

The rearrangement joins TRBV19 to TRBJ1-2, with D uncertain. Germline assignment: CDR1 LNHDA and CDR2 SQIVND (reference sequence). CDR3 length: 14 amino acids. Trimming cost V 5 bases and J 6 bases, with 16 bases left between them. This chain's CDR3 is CASSSSWEGDGYTF. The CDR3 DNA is TGTGCCAGTAGTTCAAGTTGGGAGGGAGATGGCTACACCTTC. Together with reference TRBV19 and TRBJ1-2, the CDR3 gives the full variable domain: DGGITQSPKYLFRKEGQNVTLSCEQNLNHDAMYWYRQDPGQGLRLIYYSQIVNDFQKGDIAEGYSVSREKKESFPLTVTSAQKNPTAFYLCASSSSWEGDGYTFGSGTRLTVV.

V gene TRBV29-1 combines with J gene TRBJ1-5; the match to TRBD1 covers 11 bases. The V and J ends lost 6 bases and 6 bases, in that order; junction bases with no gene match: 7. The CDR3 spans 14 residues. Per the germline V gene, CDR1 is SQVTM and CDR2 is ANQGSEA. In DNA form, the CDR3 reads TGCAGCGTCAGGACAGGGGGCGTTGGTCAGCCCCAGCATTTT. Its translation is CSVRTGGVGQPQHF.

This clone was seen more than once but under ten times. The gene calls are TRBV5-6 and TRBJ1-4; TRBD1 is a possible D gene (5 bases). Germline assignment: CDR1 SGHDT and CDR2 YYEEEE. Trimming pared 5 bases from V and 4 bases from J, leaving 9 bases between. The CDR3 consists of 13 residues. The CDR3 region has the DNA TGTGCCAGCAGAACAGGTGGTAATGAAAAACTGTTTTTT. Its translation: CASRTGGNEKLFF.

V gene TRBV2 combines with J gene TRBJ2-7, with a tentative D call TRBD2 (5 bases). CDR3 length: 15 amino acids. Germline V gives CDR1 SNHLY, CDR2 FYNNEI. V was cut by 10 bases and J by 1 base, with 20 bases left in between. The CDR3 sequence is CANSLDPKVSYEQYF. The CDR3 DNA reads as TGTGCCAACTCACTAGACCCAAAGGTATCCTACGAGCAGTACTTC.

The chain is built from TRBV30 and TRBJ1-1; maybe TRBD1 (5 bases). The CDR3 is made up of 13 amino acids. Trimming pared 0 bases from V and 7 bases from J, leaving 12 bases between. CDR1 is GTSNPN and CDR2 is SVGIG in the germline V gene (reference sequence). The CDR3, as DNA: TGTGCCTGGAGTGTATCGGGGGTTGGTGAAGCTTTCTTT. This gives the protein CAWSVSGVGEAFF. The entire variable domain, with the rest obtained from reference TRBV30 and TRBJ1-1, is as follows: SQTIHQWPATLVQPVGSPLSLECTVEGTSNPNLYWYRQAAGRGLQLLFYSVGIGQISSEVPQNLSASRPQDRQFILSSKKLLLSDSGFYLCAWSVSGVGEAFFGQGTRLTVV.

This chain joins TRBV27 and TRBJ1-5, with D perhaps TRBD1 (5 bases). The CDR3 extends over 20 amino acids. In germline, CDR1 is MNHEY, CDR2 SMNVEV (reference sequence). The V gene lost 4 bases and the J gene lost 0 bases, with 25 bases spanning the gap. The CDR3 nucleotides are TGTGCCAGCAGTTGCCCCTGGGGGGAACCCTCAATTTATAGCAATCAGCCCCAGCATTTT. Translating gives CASSCPWGEPSIYSNQPQHF.

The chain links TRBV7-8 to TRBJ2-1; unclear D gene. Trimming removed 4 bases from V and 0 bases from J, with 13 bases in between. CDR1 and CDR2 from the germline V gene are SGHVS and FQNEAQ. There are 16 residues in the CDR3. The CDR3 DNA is TGTGCCAGCAGCTCCCAGGTCCTGAGCTCCTACAATGAGCAGTTCTTC. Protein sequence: CASSSQVLSSYNEQFF.

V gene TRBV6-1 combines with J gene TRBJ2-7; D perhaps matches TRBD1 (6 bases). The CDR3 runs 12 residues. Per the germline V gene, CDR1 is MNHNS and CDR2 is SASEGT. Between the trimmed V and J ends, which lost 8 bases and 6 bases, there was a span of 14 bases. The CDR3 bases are TGTGCCAGCCGGTGGGGGCCGGGCGAGCAGTACTTC. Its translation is CASRWGPGEQYF.